This TCR beta chain was retrieved from a study of blood T cells in healthy people across ages. Germline CDR1 SNHLY, CDR2 FYNNEI. This CDR3 has 14 residues. The V end was cut by 6 bases, the J end by 4 bases, with 16 bases between. Total RNA was isolated from each sample in quantities of at least 6 micrograms. The authors ran a second PCR of about 6 to 11 cycles using a sample-barcoded 5' primer and a J-beta primer mix. TCRdb fed the 5' RACE reads into MiXCR, producing one record per CDR3 protein. The data show 600,000 or so distinct CDR3 sequences, around 48% seen once. J is TRBJ2-7 and V is TRBV2; possible D gene TRBD1, 6 bases. The origin of this receptor is an elderly man in good health. Sequencing was carried out using blood. The CDR3 spells CASSDQNRDYEQYF. The DNA for the CDR3 is TGTGCCAGCAGCGACCAGAACAGGGATTACGAGCAGTACTTC.